Here is one T cell receptor (beta chain) with its context. The antigen remains undetermined. This sample stems from a study of Ad26.COV2.S vaccination and SARS-CoV-2 variants. Study background: In the COV1001 trial, the donor was in the Ad26.COV2.S arm. Overall study findings and caveats: Measures of TCR breadth and depth may have fallen short of total T cell responses.

V shed 5 bases and J 0 bases; nucleotides not matched to a gene: 5. CDR1 and CDR2 from the germline V gene are GTSNPN and SVGIG (reference sequence). This CDR3 comprises 15 residues. Treatment in this sample: around 19 received Ad26.COV2.S at low or high dose, single or two shots; 5 received placebo; per-sample allocation not given. Sampling took place 63 days after the first vaccine or placebo injection. Donation was by an adult aged 18-55 years who was in Boston. Sequencing used immunoSEQ multiplex PCR; TCRdb keeps in-frame clones, though not all of them. Among a few hundred thousand clones listed, more than 75% were seen once.

The clonotype comes from a person between 18 and 65 years old who received the Ad26.COV2.S COVID-19 vaccine or a placebo. V and J are TRBV30 and TRBJ2-1, with TRBD2 matching 9 bases. The sequencing used peripheral blood, collected in a trial of Ad26.COV2.S vaccine versus placebo. The CDR3 DNA is TGTGCCTGGCATTATAGCGGGGGCTCCTACAATGAGCAGTTCTTC. Amino acid sequence: CAWHYSGGSYNEQFF.